Each of the 26 T cell receptor beta chains below was sequenced from the same sample in a study of blood T cells in healthy people across ages. A second about 6 to 12 cycle PCR used barcoded and J-beta primers. A single record per CDR3 protein comes from TCRdb applying MiXCR to the 5' RACE reads. This sample yields 1,100,000 or so distinct CDR3 sequences, of which 35% to 55% are seen a single time; over 15% belongs to the top ten. Input material: blood. Receptors were obtained from a woman aged 55-69 years in good health.

In this sample, this clonotype turned up a few times. V is TRBV29-1 and J is TRBJ2-5; 10 bases are a match to TRBD2. Trimming at V came to 3 bases and at J to 1 base, leaving 8 bases not matched to a gene. Germline V CDR1 and CDR2: SQVTM, ANQGSEA. The CDR3 is made up of 16 amino acids. CDR3 protein: CSVEWISGRPQETQYF. DNA for the CDR3: TGCAGCGTTGAGTGGATTAGCGGGAGGCCCCAAGAGACCCAGTACTTC. The whole variable domain, remainder taken from reference TRBV29-1 and TRBJ2-5, is SAVISQKPSRDICQRGTSLTIQCQVDSQVTMMFWYRQQPGQSLTLIATANQGSEATYESGFVIDKFPISRPNLTFSTLTVSNMSPEDSSIYLCSVEWISGRPQETQYFGPGTRLLVL.

This CDR3 reads CSARVRFRTDNQPQHF. CDR3 coding DNA: TGCAGTGCTAGAGTAAGATTTAGGACAGATAATCAGCCCCAGCATTTT. This chain links TRBV20-1 with TRBJ1-5; D perhaps matches TRBD1 (6 bases). Germline V gene data show CDR1 as DFQATT and CDR2 as SNEGSKA (reference sequence). The CDR3 has 16 amino acids. Trimming took off 1 base at V and 4 bases at J, with 17 bases between the two ends.

This clonotype was recorded a few times. V gene TRBV27 combines with J gene TRBJ1-5; maybe TRBD1 (6 bases). The ends were cut back, 2 bases at V and 3 bases at J, with 11 bases in the middle. Germline CDR1 reads MNHEY; CDR2 reads SMNVEV (reference sequence). The CDR3 runs 15 residues. CDR3 sequence: CASSLTRDTNQPQHF. The DNA of the CDR3 is TGTGCCAGCAGTTTAACCCGGGACACCAATCAGCCCCAGCATTTT.

The chain combines TRBV19 with TRBJ2-1; D remains unclear. The germline CDR1 and CDR2 sequences are LNHDA and SQIVND (reference sequence). V was trimmed by 5 bases and J by 5 bases, leaving 13 bases between them. This CDR3 is 14 amino acids long. Here the CDR3 reads CASSQSSPDNEQFF. The CDR3 DNA is TGTGCCAGTAGTCAGAGCAGTCCAGACAATGAGCAGTTCTTC.

This clonotype appeared a few times. CDR3 loop: CASSLNAVNEQFF. Here the CDR3 DNA reads TGCGCCAGCAGCTTGAACGCGGTGAATGAGCAGTTCTTC. The V call is TRBV5-1, the J call TRBJ2-1, with D unclear. Trimming removed 1 base at V and 7 bases at J, with 9 bases between. This CDR3 is built from 13 residues. The germline V gene has CDR1 SGHRS and CDR2 YFSETQ.

J is TRBJ2-3 and V is TRBV6-1; the D gene is possibly TRBD2 (6 bases). CDR1 is MNHNS and CDR2 is SASEGT in the germline V gene. Between the trimmed V and J ends, which lost 6 bases and 4 bases, there was a span of 11 bases. There are 13 residues in the CDR3. For the CDR3, the DNA is TGTGCCAGCAGGCGGGAAGCGGCAGATACGCAGTATTTT. Translating gives CASRREAADTQYF.

This clonotype was detected a few times. The chain uses TRBV5-5 and TRBJ1-1, with a weak D call TRBD1 (6 bases). Germline CDR1 is SGHKS and CDR2 is YYEKEE (reference sequence). Trimming pared 4 bases from V and 2 bases from J, leaving 15 bases between. The CDR3 contains 15 residues. CDR3 bases: TGTGCCAGCAGCCAACCGGGACATAGAAACACTGAAGCTTTCTTT. Translated: CASSQPGHRNTEAFF.

The chain has TRBV27 and TRBJ2-7, with 9 bases that match TRBD1. Germline loops: CDR1 MNHEY, CDR2 SMNVEV (reference sequence). The CDR3 length is 15 residues. The J segment lost 2 bases and the V segment lost 9 bases, leaving 11 bases of the junction unmatched. This CDR3 is CARGPLGQGPYEQYF. CDR3 bases: TGTGCCAGGGGCCCCCTGGGACAGGGTCCCTACGAGCAGTACTTC.

This clonotype appeared a single time. This chain links TRBV7-9 with TRBJ1-4, with a weak D call TRBD1 (6 bases). This CDR3 has 15 residues. The V and J ends lost 7 bases and 8 bases respectively, with 20 bases between them. The germline CDR1 and CDR2 sequences are SEHNR and FQNEAQ (reference sequence). The CDR3 coding sequence is TGTGCCAGCATCCTACTGGAACAGGGAGACGAAAAACTGTTTTTT. Translating gives CASILLEQGDEKLFF. The full variable domain, completed using reference TRBV7-9 and TRBJ1-4, is DTGVSQNPRHKITKRGQNVTFRCDPISEHNRLYWYRQTLGQGPEFLTYFQNEAQLEKSRLLSDRFSAERPKGSFSTLEIQRTEQGDSAMYLCASILLEQGDEKLFFGSGTQLSVL.

This clonotype came up a few times. The chain links TRBV6-1 to TRBJ2-7, with D hard to call. Germline V gives CDR1 MNHNS, CDR2 SASEGT. Trimming removed 4 bases from V and 0 bases from J, with 7 bases in between. The CDR3 is 13 residues long. DNA of the CDR3: TGTGCCAGCAGTGCGGCCAGCTCCTACGAGCAGTACTTC. This translates into CASSAASSYEQYF.

The rearrangement links TRBV20-1 to TRBJ2-7; TRBD2 might be the D (5 bases). This CDR3 has 12 amino acids. Germline CDR1 reads DFQATT; CDR2 reads SNEGSKA (reference sequence). The ends were cut back, 5 bases at V and 3 bases at J, with 11 bases in the middle. CDR3 bases: TGCAGTGCTCGTGAGGGTATCTACGAGCAGTACTTC. This translates into CSAREGIYEQYF.

This chain connects TRBV20-1 to TRBJ2-3; 11 bases are a match to TRBD1. The CDR3 covers 15 residues. V lost 5 bases, J lost 2 bases, and 6 bases stayed unmatched. Germline CDR1 is DFQATT and CDR2 is SNEGSKA (reference sequence). DNA of the CDR3: TGCAGTGCTTTCGGGACAGGGGGATACACAGATACGCAGTATTTT. Translating gives CSAFGTGGYTDTQYF.

This clonotype was found a few times. This chain links TRBV25-1 with TRBJ2-7, with D unresolved. In germline, CDR1 is MGHDK, CDR2 SYGVNS. The CDR3 has 14 amino acids. The V end was cut by 7 bases, the J end by 3 bases, with 16 bases between. The CDR3 is CASTDDGPVYEQYF. Written as DNA, the CDR3 is TGTGCCAGCACTGACGACGGACCAGTCTACGAGCAGTACTTC.

The chain joins TRBV5-1 to TRBJ1-5, with D tentatively TRBD1 (5 bases). Germline CDR1 is SGHRS and CDR2 is YFSETQ. This CDR3 has 15 amino acids. The ends were cut back, 4 bases at V and 3 bases at J, with 14 bases in the middle. The CDR3 loop is CASSPMTGDNQPQHF. The CDR3 DNA follows: TGCGCCAGCAGCCCTATGACGGGGGACAATCAGCCCCAGCATTTT.

J is TRBJ1-2 and V is TRBV25-1; 8 nucleotides align to TRBD1. Germline V gene data show CDR1 as MGHDK and CDR2 as SYGVNS. Unmatched junction bases numbered 1, after V lost 7 bases and J lost 3 bases. This CDR3 comprises 12 residues. For the CDR3, the DNA is TGTGCCAGCACGGACAGGGACTATGGCTACACCTTC. It specifies CASTDRDYGYTF.

In its sample, this clonotype was seen a few times. This chain joins TRBV7-9 and TRBJ2-3, with TRBD1 as a possible D gene (7 bases). Trimming cost V 8 bases and J 1 base, with 13 bases left between them. The CDR3 has 14 amino acids. The germline CDR1 and CDR2 sequences are SEHNR and FQNEAQ (reference sequence). CDR3 coding DNA: TGTGCCAGCTCGGGAGACAGGGGCACAGATACGCAGTATTTT. Residues: CASSGDRGTDTQYF.

The chain combines TRBV7-8 with TRBJ2-1, with 7 bases that match TRBD1. The CDR3 covers 14 residues. CDR1 is SGHVS and CDR2 is FQNEAQ in the germline V gene. V trimming: 7 bases; J trimming: 4 bases; junction bases outside the gene matches: 7. CDR3 in amino acids: CASTPRGRYNEQFF. The CDR3 region has the DNA TGTGCCAGCACCCCAAGGGGGCGGTACAATGAGCAGTTCTTC.

V gene TRBV7-9 combines with J gene TRBJ1-6, with D uncertain. The V end lost 1 base, the J end lost 6 bases, and 10 bases lay between the germline ends. Germline loops: CDR1 SEHNR, CDR2 FQNEAQ (reference sequence). CDR3 length equals 15 residues. Here the CDR3 reads CASSLGGRTNSPLHF. The CDR3 bases are TGTGCCAGCAGCTTAGGAGGGCGGACTAATTCACCCCTCCACTTT.

This clonotype has more than one count but fewer than ten. The rearrangement uses TRBV6-4 and TRBJ1-4; 7 bases line up with TRBD1. This CDR3 comprises 16 residues. V shed 2 bases, J shed 6 bases, and the junction held 9 bases outside the gene matches. Germline lookup yields CDR1 MRHNA and CDR2 SNTAGT. The CDR3 here is CASSDGLQGRDEKLFF. For the CDR3, the DNA is TGTGCCAGCAGTGACGGCCTACAGGGGCGGGATGAAAAACTGTTTTTT.

The chain combines TRBV20-1 with TRBJ2-7; 13 nucleotides line up with TRBD2. The germline V gene has CDR1 DFQATT and CDR2 SNEGSKA (reference sequence). The CDR3 runs 14 residues. With V trimmed by 6 bases and J by 7 bases, 9 bases remained unmatched. This CDR3 is CSARLAGGIMEQYF. The CDR3 DNA follows: TGCAGTGCAAGACTAGCGGGAGGAATAATGGAGCAGTACTTC.

The DNA of the CDR3 is TGCAGTTCCAGGGACGGGAGGTCCCCCACCTACGAGCAGTACTTC. This encodes CSSRDGRSPTYEQYF. The chain combines TRBV20-1 with TRBJ2-4, with 7 nucleotides matching TRBD2. The J call is in doubt because the DNA end fits TRBJ2-7 better. CDR1 DFQATT and CDR2 SNEGSKA come from the germline V gene (reference sequence). The CDR3 loop spans 15 amino acids.

The V call is TRBV20-1, the J call TRBJ2-5; 7 bases match TRBD2. The CDR3 consists of 13 residues. Germline V gene lookup returns CDR1 DFQATT and CDR2 SNEGSKA (reference sequence). Trimming at V came to 8 bases and at J to 5 bases, leaving 11 bases not matched to a gene. CDR3 in DNA: TGCAGTACGCACGCGCGGGAGTTGGAGACCCAGTACTTC. It translates to CSTHARELETQYF.

This clonotype was seen many times. The chain joins TRBV12-3 or TRBV12-4 to TRBJ2-7; the match to TRBD2 covers 10 bases. The CDR3 is 16 residues long. The J segment lost 3 bases and the V segment lost 0 bases, leaving 5 bases of the junction unmatched. CDR3 protein: CASSLAPSGRIYEQYF. As DNA, the CDR3 is TGTGCCAGCAGTTTAGCGCCTAGCGGGAGAATCTACGAGCAGTACTTC.

The J gene is TRBJ1-4, the V gene TRBV6-2 or TRBV6-3, with 8 bases aligning to TRBD1. V was pared by 4 bases and J by 7 bases, with 8 bases of the junction left unmatched. Germline V gene sequence: CDR1 MNHEY, CDR2 SVGEGT. CDR3 length: 15 residues. CDR3 residues: CASSSVQGAGEKLFF. The CDR3 DNA reads as TGTGCCAGCAGTTCGGTGCAGGGGGCTGGTGAAAAACTGTTTTTT.

This clonotype was counted only a few times. This rearrangement joins TRBV10-2 to TRBJ1-4; 7 bases align to TRBD1. CDR1 is WSHSY and CDR2 is SAAADI in the germline V gene. V was clipped by 5 bases and J by 7 bases; unmatched bases: 7. The CDR3 extends over 14 amino acids. The CDR3 DNA is TGCGCCAGCAGTTTAGGGGGCCACGGTGAAAAACTGTTTTTT. It translates to CASSLGGHGEKLFF.

This clonotype was observed a few times. This chain links TRBV11-2 with TRBJ2-1; D may be TRBD2 (7 bases). Trimming pared 1 base from V and 6 bases from J, leaving 13 bases between. The CDR3 spans 15 residues. Germline-derived CDR1 and CDR2 are SGHAT and FQNNGV. The DNA of the CDR3 is TGTGCCAGCAGCTTAGGGGCGGGGGCGGTCAATGAGCAGTTCTTC. It codes for CASSLGAGAVNEQFF.